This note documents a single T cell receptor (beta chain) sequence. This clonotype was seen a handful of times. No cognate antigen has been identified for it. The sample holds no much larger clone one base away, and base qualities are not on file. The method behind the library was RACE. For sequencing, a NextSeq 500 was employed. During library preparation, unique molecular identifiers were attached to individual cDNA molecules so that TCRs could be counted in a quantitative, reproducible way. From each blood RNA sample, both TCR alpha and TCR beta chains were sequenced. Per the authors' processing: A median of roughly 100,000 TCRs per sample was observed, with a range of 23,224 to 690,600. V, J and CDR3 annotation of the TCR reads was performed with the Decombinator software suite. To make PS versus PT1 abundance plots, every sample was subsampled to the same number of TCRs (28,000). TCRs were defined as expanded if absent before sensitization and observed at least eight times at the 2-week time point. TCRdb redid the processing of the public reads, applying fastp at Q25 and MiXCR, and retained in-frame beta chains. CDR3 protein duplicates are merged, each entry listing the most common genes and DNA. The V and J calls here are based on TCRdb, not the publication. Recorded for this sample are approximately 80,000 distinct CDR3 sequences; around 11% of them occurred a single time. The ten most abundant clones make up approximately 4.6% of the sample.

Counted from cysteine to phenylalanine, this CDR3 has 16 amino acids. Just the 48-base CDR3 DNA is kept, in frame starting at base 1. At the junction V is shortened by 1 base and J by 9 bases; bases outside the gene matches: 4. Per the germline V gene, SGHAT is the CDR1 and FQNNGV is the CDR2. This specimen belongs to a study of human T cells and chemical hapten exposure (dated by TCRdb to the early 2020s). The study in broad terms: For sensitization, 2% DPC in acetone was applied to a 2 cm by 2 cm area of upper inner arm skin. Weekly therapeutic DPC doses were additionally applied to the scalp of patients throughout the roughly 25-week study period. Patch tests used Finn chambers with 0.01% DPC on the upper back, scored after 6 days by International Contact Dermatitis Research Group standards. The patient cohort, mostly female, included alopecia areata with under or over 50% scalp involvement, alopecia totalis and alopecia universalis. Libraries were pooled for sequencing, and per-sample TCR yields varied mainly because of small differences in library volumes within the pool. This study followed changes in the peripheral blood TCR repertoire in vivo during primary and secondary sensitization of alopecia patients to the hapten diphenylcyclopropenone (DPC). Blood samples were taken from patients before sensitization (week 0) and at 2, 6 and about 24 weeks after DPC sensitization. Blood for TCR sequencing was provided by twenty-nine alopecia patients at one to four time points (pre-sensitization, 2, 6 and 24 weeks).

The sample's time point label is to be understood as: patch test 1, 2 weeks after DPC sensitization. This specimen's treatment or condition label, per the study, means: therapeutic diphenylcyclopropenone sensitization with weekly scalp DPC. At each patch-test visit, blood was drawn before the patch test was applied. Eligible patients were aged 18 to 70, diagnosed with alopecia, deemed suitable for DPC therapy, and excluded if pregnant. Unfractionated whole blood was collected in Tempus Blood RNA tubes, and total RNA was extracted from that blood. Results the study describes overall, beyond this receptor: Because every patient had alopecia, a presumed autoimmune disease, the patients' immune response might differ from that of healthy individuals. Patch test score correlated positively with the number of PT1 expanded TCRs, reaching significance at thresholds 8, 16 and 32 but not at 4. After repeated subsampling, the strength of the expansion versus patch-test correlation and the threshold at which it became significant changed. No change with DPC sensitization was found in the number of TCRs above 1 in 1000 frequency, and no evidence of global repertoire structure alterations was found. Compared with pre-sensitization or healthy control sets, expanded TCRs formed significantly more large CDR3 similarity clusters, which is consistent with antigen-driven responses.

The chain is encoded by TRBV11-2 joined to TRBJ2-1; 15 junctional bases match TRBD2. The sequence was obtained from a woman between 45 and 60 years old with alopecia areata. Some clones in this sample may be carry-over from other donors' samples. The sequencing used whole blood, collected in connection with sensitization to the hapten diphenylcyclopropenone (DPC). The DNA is TGTGCCAGCAGCTTAGGGACTAGCGGGGGGGCCCGTGAGCAGTTCTTC. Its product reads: CASSLGTSGGAREQFF. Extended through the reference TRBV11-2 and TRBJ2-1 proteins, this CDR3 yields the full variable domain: EAGVAQSPRYKIIEKRQSVAFWCNPISGHATLYWYQQILGQGPKLLIQFQNNGVVDDSQLPKDRFSAERLKGVDSTLKIQPAKLEDSAVYLCASSLGTSGGAREQFFGPGTRLTVL.